This entry lists 10 T cell receptor beta chains sequenced from one sample in a study of early T cells in non-severe SARS-CoV-2 infection. TCRdb reprocessed the 5' RACE reads with MiXCR, giving one entry per CDR3 protein. The sample holds 25,000 to 30,000 distinct CDR3 sequences, around 4.2% seen once. Material: whole blood. Every receptor here comes from an adult who was a healthcare worker with PCR-confirmed SARS-CoV-2 infection or an uninfected control (not recorded which).

The CDR3 protein is CASSNTGTVDEKLFF. DNA for the CDR3: TGTGCCAGCAGCAACACCGGGACGGTGGATGAAAAACTGTTTTTT. The chain combines TRBV7-8 with TRBJ1-4, with D possibly TRBD1 on 5 matching bases. The CDR3 is 15 amino acids. Germline V lookup: CDR1 SGHVS, CDR2 FQNEAQ. V was clipped by 5 bases and J by 6 bases, with 16 bases between them. Full variable domain (outside the CDR3, taken from reference TRBV7-8 and TRBJ1-4): GAGVSQSPRYKVAKRGQDVALRCDPISGHVSLFWYQQALGQGPEFLTYFQNEAQLDKSGLPSDRFFAERPEGSVSTLKIQRTQQEDSAVYLCASSNTGTVDEKLFFGSGTQLSVL.

This clonotype was picked up many times. The chain couples TRBV7-6 to TRBJ2-1; TRBD2 matches 9 bases. The CDR3 is made up of 14 amino acids. The J segment lost 6 bases and the V segment lost 3 bases, leaving 3 bases of the junction unmatched. Germline V gene lookup returns CDR1 SGHVS and CDR2 FNYEAQ. The DNA of the CDR3 is TGTGCCAGCAGCTTGCGGGAGGGCCGCAATGAGCAGTTCTTC. The encoded protein is CASSLREGRNEQFF. The full variable domain, completed using reference TRBV7-6 and TRBJ2-1, is GAGVSQSPRYKVTKRGQDVALRCDPISGHVSLYWYRQALGQGPEFLTYFNYEAQQDKSGLPNDRFSAERPEGSISTLTIQRTEQRDSAMYRCASSLREGRNEQFFGPGTRLTVL.

This clonotype was seen at least ten times. The gene calls are TRBV3-1 and TRBJ1-2, with 8 positions matching TRBD1. CDR1 is LGHDT, CDR2 YNNKEL, per germline (reference sequence). V gave up 1 base and J gave up 4 bases; unmatched junction bases: 8. This CDR3 has 16 amino acids. The chain's CDR3 is CASSQGQGIFSYGYTF. CDR3 nucleotide sequence: TGTGCCAGCAGCCAAGGACAGGGGATTTTCAGCTATGGCTACACCTTC.

This clonotype has a count of ten or more. The chain uses TRBV2 and TRBJ1-3; D gene unclear. V was cut by 6 bases and J by 4 bases, with 10 bases left in between. CDR1 and CDR2 from the germline V gene are SNHLY and FYNNEI. The CDR3 loop spans 13 amino acids. The CDR3 sequence is CASRGGAGNTIYF. DNA of the CDR3: TGTGCCAGCAGGGGCGGAGCAGGAAACACCATATATTTT.

At least ten counts were recorded for this clonotype. This chain joins TRBV20-1 and TRBJ1-2, with 7 bases identical to TRBD1. Germline loops: CDR1 DFQATT, CDR2 SNEGSKA (reference sequence). The CDR3 loop spans 14 amino acids. After removal of 6 bases from V and 2 bases from J, the junction contained 9 bases not matched to a gene. CDR3 coding DNA: TGCAGTGCGCGTCCACCGGGACAGAACTATGGCTACACCTTC. Its protein is CSARPPGQNYGYTF.

This chain connects TRBV7-6 to TRBJ1-1; D is unresolved. V gave up 1 base and J gave up 1 base, with 10 bases separating them. The CDR3 is 15 amino acids. Looked up from germline, CDR1 is SGHVS and CDR2 is FNYEAQ. The DNA for the CDR3 is TGTGCCAGCAGCTTAGGACGAATGAGGAACACTGAAGCTTTCTTT. Translating gives CASSLGRMRNTEAFF.

This clonotype was found many times. V and J are TRBV6-6 and TRBJ1-6; 7 bases are a match to TRBD1. Germline CDR1 reads MNHNY; CDR2 reads SVGAGI (reference sequence). The CDR3 is 15 amino acids. J gave up 7 bases and V 8 bases, and 11 bases lay outside the gene matches. This CDR3 is CASHPTGAPNSPLHF. For the CDR3, the DNA is TGTGCCAGCCACCCTACAGGGGCCCCCAATTCACCCCTCCACTTT.

Many counts were recorded for this clonotype. J is TRBJ2-2 and V is TRBV5-1; 7 bases fit TRBD1. The CDR3 sequence is 16 residues long. The V segment lost 1 base and the J segment 4 bases; nucleotides outside the gene matches: 7. From germline, CDR1 is SGHRS and CDR2 YFSETQ. CDR3 sequence reads: CASSLSQGTLTGELFF. Here the CDR3 DNA reads TGCGCCAGCAGCTTGTCACAGGGGACCCTCACCGGGGAGCTGTTTTTT.

This clonotype was recorded at least ten times. The chain has TRBV27 and TRBJ2-5; tentatively, D is TRBD1 or TRBD2 (5 bases each). CDR3 length: 16 amino acids. Trimming removed 4 bases at V and 4 bases at J, with 19 bases between. Germline loops: CDR1 MNHEY, CDR2 SMNVEV (reference sequence). The CDR3 loop is CASSSPARAGRETQYF. The CDR3 coding sequence is TGTGCCAGCAGTTCCCCAGCGCGGGCAGGGAGAGAGACCCAGTACTTC.

This clonotype was counted at least ten times. The V gene is TRBV30, the J gene TRBJ2-1; D unresolved. This CDR3 has 14 amino acids. Trimming took 0 bases from V and 2 from J, leaving 8 bases between them. Germline V CDR1 and CDR2: GTSNPN, SVGIG (reference sequence). For the CDR3, the DNA is TGTGCCTGGAGTGTAGAAGCGACCTACAATGAGCAGTTCTTC. The encoded protein is CAWSVEATYNEQFF.